The 3 T cell receptor beta chains presented below share a single source sample, sequenced in a study of blood T cell repertoires in COVID-19. Here immunoSEQ multiplex PCR was the method, and the copy in TCRdb shows in-frame clones only, minus some. The sample yields over 150,000 clones, approximately 82% seen once. The sequenced sample was peripheral blood. These receptors came from a woman in her sixties or seventies who had recovered from COVID-19.

This clone came up once. DNA of the CDR3: TGTGCCAGCTCATACAGGGGCGGCACTGAAGCTTTCTTT. Amino acid sequence: CASSYRGGTEAFF. This sequence joins TRBV18 and TRBJ1-1, with 7 nucleotides matching TRBD1. Looked up from germline, CDR1 is KGHSH and CDR2 is LQKENI. V shed 5 bases and J 4 bases; nucleotides not matched to a gene: 4. CDR3 length equals 13 residues.

This chain connects TRBV27 to TRBJ1-2; 9 positions match TRBD1. CDR3 length: 16 residues. V shed 3 bases and J 3 bases; nucleotides not matched to a gene: 8. Germline assignment: CDR1 MNHEY and CDR2 SMNVEV (reference sequence). The CDR3 region is CASSLGGGTGYYGYTF. As DNA, the CDR3 is TGTGCCAGCAGTTTGGGTGGCGGGACAGGGTACTATGGCTACACCTTC.

This chain links TRBV3-1 (or the pseudogene TRBV3-2) with TRBJ1-5; TRBD1 aligns across 7 bases. Germline assignment: CDR1 LGHDT and CDR2 YNNKEL (reference sequence). V shed 4 bases and J 3 bases; nucleotides not matched to a gene: 6. This CDR3 region has 15 residues. This CDR3 is CASSPATGPNQPQHF. CDR3 nucleotides: TGTGCCAGCAGCCCTGCGACAGGGCCCAATCAGCCCCAGCATTTT.